The following is a T cell receptor beta chain sequence with its context. Its antigen specificity is not known. No per-base quality is available; no much larger clone lies one base away. These data belong to a study of shared clonotypes between healthy human individuals (dated by TCRdb to the early 2020s). Describing the broader study: The cohort included three men and a couple of women between 18 and 49 years of age. For each donor, three plates each were used for CD4 naive and CD4 memory, two plates were used for CD8 naive, and one plate was used for CD8 memory. To estimate repertoire size and how much clonotype sharing occurs between individuals, the study deeply sequenced the blood TCR repertoires of about five healthy adults. To increase sequencing depth and limit assay-specific biases, TCR repertoire library preparation and sequencing were carried out by different laboratories using diverse techniques. Per donor, leukapheresis produced somewhere between about 0.8 and 9.5 billion PBMCs. The research as a whole found: Based on pairwise subsampling, the degree of clonotype sharing among donors was expected to be affected by sequencing depth. The genetic and exposure-history diversity represented was limited by the small number of donors. Sharing across several donors was observed for 4.5% to 6.5% of naive CD4, 3.5% of naive CD8, 2% to 2.5% of memory CD4, and around 0.42% of memory CD8 clonotypes. Sampling was restricted to blood, and TCR repertoires in tissue are likely to differ from TCR repertoires in blood. Naive subsets generally had larger estimated clonotype richness than memory subsets. Rarefaction of sorted-subset datasets indicated incomplete sequencing despite the large sequencing depth. Higher generation probabilities were observed for clonotypes shared by all four sorted-subset donors than for non-shared clonotypes.

The germline V gene gives CDR1 as SGHRS and CDR2 as YFSETQ. V and J lose 2 bases and 2 bases, and a span of 11 bases separates them. The CDR3 numbers 14 residues from cysteine through phenylalanine. Only the CDR3 DNA is retained, 42 bases long and in frame from the first base. CD8 naive samples were CD45RO-negative cells positively selected for CCR7, giving a CD45RA+CCR7+ population that excluded TemRA cells. The donors were healthy, HIV-negative adults with no recently reported acute infections or vaccinations. Only Caucasian adults living in Nashville, Tennessee, USA were represented among the donors. After blood collection by leukapheresis, PBMCs were isolated using Ficoll-Histopaque density gradient centrifugation and then cryopreserved in the vapor phase of liquid nitrogen. Purity and quantity of every magnetically sorted T cell population were checked by analytical flow cytometry. From each sorted fraction, genomic DNA was isolated and quantified by UV absorbance on a Nanodrop 2000c.

TCR CDR3 regions were amplified from genomic DNA by multiplex PCR using the deep immunoSEQ assay. Extracted genomic DNA from each cell subset was spread evenly across all wells of several immunoSEQ 96-well plates, with each plate serving as a replicate. For sorted subsets, approximately 200 ng of genomic DNA, equivalent to some 30,000 T cell genomes, went into each replicate PCR. Purified libraries were measured with a Qubit 3.0 fluorometer, size-checked on a Bioanalyzer 2100, and measured again with the KAPA Library Quantification kit. A separate single-read 150-cycle Illumina NextSeq 550 flow cell was used to sequence each immunoSEQ 96-well plate. The source study handled its data this way. Because the immunoSEQ output included only junctional sequences and no quality scores, the filtering could not be the same as the filtering used for full-length reads. To assign V/J genes and CDR3, sequences were annotated against IMGT germline references using PyIR, a Python wrapper for IgBLAST v1.9. Any read was removed if the V/J assignment was weak (E-value above 1e-6), the CDR3 was missing, or the read contained stop codons, out-of-frame junctions, or ambiguous translated residues. A V3J clonotype was defined by an identical inferred V gene, J gene, and CDR3 amino acid sequence. Percentage overlap between repertoires was computed as shared unique clonotypes divided by the size of the smaller repertoire. Three approaches were used to assess repertoire richness: RTK rarefaction, the Chao1 estimator, and Recon v2.1 estimates of unobserved clonotypes. Generation probabilities were computed with OLGA for all TCRbeta clonotypes obtained by the gDNA method from several donors. TCRdb's version of the immuneACCESS table is confined to in-frame rearrangements and falls short of the full clone set. An unresolved V gene accounts for under half of the shortfall where checked; the remainder is of unknown origin. V, J and clone size reflect that table, while D and trimming were determined from the DNA. The sample contains 1.5 million to 2.5 million clones, approximately 94% of them found a single time. 0.95% to 1.5% of the sample is held by the ten biggest clonotypes.

The sequencing sample was made of naive CD8+ T cells sorted from blood. In light of the paper, this sample's cell subset or site label describes: CD45RA+CCR7+. The source of this sequence is a man between 18 and 35 years old in good health. The chain was built from TRBV5-1 and TRBJ2-7; the D segment could be TRBD2, given 5 matching bases. The DNA sequence follows: TGCGCCAGCAGCTTAGATACCGGGACCTACGAGCAGTACTTC. It is translated as CASSLDTGTYEQYF.